This T cell receptor (beta chain) appears in the sequencing data of a study of blood T cells in healthy people across ages. Trimming shortened V by 2 bases and J by 4 bases, and 7 bases separated the two germline ends. There are 13 residues in the CDR3. CDR1 and CDR2 from the germline V gene are SGHAT and FQDESV (reference sequence). Study-wide points: The unsorted PBMCs prevented any conclusive comparison of naive versus antigen-experienced cells.

A second roughly 6 to 12 cycle PCR used barcoded and J-beta primers. Each of the cDNA molecules was tagged by a template-switch adaptor with 12 random nucleotides. TCRdb independently ran MiXCR on the 5' RACE reads; one entry per CDR3 protein. This sample has under 2 million distinct CDR3 sequences, with around 36% found just once. Donors were healthy Caucasian individuals from Russia aged roughly 6 to 95. At least ten counts were recorded for this clonotype. Its target is unknown. The sequence was collected from a woman aged 25 to 39 in good health. The genes are TRBV11-1 and TRBJ2-3; no clear D. The sample taken for sequencing was blood. CDR3 amino acids: CASSLSLADTQYF. The CDR3 coding sequence is TGTGCCAGCAGCTTAAGTTTAGCAGATACGCAGTATTTT.